One T cell receptor (beta chain) is described in this entry. The data are from a study of blood T cell repertoires in COVID-19. Study background: Material from acute and convalescent COVID-19 was sourced from the United States, Italy and Spain. PBMCs, B-cell-depleted T cells, or T cells were the source of the cDNA or gDNA that made up the material.

CDR1 is KGHSH, CDR2 LQKENI, per germline. This CDR3 is built from 16 residues. J gave up 6 bases and V 2 bases, and 9 bases lay outside the gene matches. Original methodology: Using reference gene primer amplification, nucleated cell counts were estimated. The assay was immunoSEQ multiplex PCR, and TCRdb's table has in-frame clones only and misses some. Clonal size and the V and J genes are those of that table, whereas D and trimming came from the DNA. The sample has hundreds of thousands of clones; approximately 88% are singletons. The chain has TRBV18 and TRBJ2-3; 9 bases line up with TRBD1. The sequenced sample consisted of peripheral blood. The receptor's source is a man aged 18 to 35 with active or convalescent COVID-19. The DNA for the CDR3 is TGTGCCAGCTCACCATACAGGACAGGGGTTCCCGATACGCAGTATTTT. As protein: CASSPYRTGVPDTQYF.